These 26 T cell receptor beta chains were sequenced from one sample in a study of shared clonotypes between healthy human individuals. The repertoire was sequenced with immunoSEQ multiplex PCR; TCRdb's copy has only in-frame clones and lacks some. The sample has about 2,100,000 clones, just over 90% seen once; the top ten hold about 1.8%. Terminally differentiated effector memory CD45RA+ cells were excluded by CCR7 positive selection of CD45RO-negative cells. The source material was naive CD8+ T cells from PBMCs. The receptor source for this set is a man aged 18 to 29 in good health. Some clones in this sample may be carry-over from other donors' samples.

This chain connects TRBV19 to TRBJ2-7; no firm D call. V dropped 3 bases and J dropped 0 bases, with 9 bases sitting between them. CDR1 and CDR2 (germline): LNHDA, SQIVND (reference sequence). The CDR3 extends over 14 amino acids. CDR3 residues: CASSMRHFSYEQYF. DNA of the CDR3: TGTGCCAGTAGTATGAGACATTTCTCCTACGAGCAGTACTTC.

CDR3 in amino acids: CASSLVLGYYSNQPQHF. The CDR3 nucleotides are TGTGCCAGCAGCTTAGTTTTAGGGTATTATAGCAATCAGCCCCAGCATTTT. This chain connects TRBV7-2 to TRBJ1-5; D is ambiguous. This CDR3 comprises 17 residues. Germline CDR1 reads SGHTA; CDR2 reads FQGNSA. V dropped 1 base and J dropped 0 bases, with 13 bases sitting between them.

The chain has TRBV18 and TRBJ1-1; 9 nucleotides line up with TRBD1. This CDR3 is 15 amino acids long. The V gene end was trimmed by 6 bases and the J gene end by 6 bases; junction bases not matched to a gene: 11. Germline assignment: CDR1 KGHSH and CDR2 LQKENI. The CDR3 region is CASSALGQGPPEAFF. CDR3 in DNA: TGTGCCAGCTCCGCCCTGGGACAGGGACCACCTGAAGCTTTCTTT.

Written as DNA, the CDR3 is TGTGCCTGGAGTGTACGTCGGCAGGACCAGTTCTTC. Translation: CAWSVRRQDQFF. The V and J genes are TRBV30 and TRBJ2-1; D is unresolved. Germline V gene data show CDR1 as GTSNPN and CDR2 as SVGIG (reference sequence). The V end was cut by 0 bases, the J end by 13 bases, with 13 bases between. The CDR3 is 12 residues long.

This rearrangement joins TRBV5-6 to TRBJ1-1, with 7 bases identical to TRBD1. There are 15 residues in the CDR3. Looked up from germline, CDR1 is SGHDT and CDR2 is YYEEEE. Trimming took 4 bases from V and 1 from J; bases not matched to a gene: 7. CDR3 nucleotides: TGTGCCAGCAGCGGACAACGGGACAGGAACACTGAAGCTTTCTTT. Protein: CASSGQRDRNTEAFF.

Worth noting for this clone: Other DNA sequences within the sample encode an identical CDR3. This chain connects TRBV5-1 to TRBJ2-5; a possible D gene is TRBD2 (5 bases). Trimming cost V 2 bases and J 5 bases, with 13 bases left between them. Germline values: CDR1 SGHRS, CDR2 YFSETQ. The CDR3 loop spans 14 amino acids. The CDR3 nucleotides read TGCGCCAGCAGCTTAGTGGGTACGGGGGAGACCCAGTACTTC. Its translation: CASSLVGTGETQYF.

CDR3 amino acids: CASSLGATAEAFF. In DNA form, the CDR3 reads TGTGCCAGCAGCTTAGGGGCTACCGCTGAAGCTTTCTTT. This chain joins TRBV7-9 and TRBJ1-1; D is ambiguous. The CDR3 is 13 amino acids. V gave up 1 base and J gave up 6 bases, with 9 bases separating them. In germline, CDR1 is SEHNR, CDR2 FQNEAQ (reference sequence).

DNA for the CDR3: TGTGCCAGCAGTGACAAGACAGGCAGCACAGATACGCAGTATTTT. It codes for CASSDKTGSTDTQYF. V usage is TRBV6-1 and J usage is TRBJ2-3; TRBD1 is a possible D gene (6 bases). V was clipped by 3 bases and J by 0 bases, with 10 bases between them. There are 15 residues in the CDR3. CDR1 is MNHNS and CDR2 is SASEGT in the germline V gene.

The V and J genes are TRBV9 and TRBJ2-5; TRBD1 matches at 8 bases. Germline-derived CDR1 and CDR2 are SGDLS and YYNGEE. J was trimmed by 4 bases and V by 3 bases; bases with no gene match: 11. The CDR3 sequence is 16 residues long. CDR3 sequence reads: CASSAEPGQVTETQYF. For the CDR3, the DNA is TGTGCCAGCAGCGCAGAACCGGGACAGGTCACAGAGACCCAGTACTTC.

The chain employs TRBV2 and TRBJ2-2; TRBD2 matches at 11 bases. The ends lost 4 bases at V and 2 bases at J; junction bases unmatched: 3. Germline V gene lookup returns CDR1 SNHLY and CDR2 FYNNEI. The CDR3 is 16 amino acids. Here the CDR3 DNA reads TGTGCCAGCAGTGCGGGACTAGCGGACAACACCGGGGAGCTGTTTTTT. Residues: CASSAGLADNTGELFF. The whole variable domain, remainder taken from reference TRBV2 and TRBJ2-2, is EPEVTQTPSHQVTQMGQEVILRCVPISNHLYFYWYRQILGQKVEFLVSFYNNEISEKSEIFDDQFSVERPDGSNFTLKIRSTKLEDSAMYFCASSAGLADNTGELFFGEGSRLTVL.

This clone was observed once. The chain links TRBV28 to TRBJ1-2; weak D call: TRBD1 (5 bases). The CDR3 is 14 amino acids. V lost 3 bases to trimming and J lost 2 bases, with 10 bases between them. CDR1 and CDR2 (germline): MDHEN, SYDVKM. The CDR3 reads CASSFDRTNYGYTF. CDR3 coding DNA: TGTGCCAGCAGTTTCGACAGAACGAACTATGGCTACACCTTC.

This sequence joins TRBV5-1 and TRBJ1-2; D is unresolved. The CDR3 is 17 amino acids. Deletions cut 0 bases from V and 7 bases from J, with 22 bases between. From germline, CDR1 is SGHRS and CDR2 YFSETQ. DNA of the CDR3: TGCGCCAGCAGCTTGGGCAGAGAGACCCTGTTGCTGGGTGGCTACACCTTC. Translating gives CASSLGRETLLLGGYTF.

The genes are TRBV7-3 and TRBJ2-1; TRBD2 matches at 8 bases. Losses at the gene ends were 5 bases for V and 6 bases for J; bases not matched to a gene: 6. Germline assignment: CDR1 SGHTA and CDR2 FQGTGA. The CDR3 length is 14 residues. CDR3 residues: CASSDSGTSNEQFF. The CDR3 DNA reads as TGTGCCAGCAGCGACTCCGGGACTAGCAATGAGCAGTTCTTC.

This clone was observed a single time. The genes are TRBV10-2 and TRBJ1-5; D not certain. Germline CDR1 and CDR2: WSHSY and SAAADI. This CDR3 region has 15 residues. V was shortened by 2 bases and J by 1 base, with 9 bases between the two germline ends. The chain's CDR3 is CASSENSGSNQPQHF. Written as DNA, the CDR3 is TGCGCCAGCAGTGAGAACTCGGGGAGCAATCAGCCCCAGCATTTT.

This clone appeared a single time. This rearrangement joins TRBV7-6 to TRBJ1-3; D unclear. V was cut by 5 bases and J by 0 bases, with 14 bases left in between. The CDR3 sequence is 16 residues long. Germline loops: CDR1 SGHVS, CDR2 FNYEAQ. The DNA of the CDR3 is TGTGCCAGCAGCGGAAGTTGGAATCGCTCTGGAAACACCATATATTTT. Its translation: CASSGSWNRSGNTIYF.

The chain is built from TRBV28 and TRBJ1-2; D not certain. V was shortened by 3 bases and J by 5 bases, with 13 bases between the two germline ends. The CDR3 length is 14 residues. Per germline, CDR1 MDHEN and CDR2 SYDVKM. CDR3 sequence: CASSLVTKGYGYTF. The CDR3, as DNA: TGTGCCAGCAGTTTGGTGACCAAAGGATATGGCTACACCTTC.

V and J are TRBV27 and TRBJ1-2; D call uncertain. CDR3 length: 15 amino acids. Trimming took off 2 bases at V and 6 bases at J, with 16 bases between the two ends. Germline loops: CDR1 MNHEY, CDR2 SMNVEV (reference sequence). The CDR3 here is CASSLMSEGTNGYTF. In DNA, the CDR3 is TGTGCCAGCAGTTTAATGAGTGAGGGAACAAATGGCTACACCTTC.

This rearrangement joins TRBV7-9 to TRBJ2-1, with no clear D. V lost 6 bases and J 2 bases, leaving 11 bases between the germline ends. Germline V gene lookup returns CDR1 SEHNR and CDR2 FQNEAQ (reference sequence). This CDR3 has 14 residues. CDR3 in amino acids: CASRIGPAYNEQFF. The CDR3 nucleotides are TGTGCCAGCAGGATAGGACCAGCCTACAATGAGCAGTTCTTC.

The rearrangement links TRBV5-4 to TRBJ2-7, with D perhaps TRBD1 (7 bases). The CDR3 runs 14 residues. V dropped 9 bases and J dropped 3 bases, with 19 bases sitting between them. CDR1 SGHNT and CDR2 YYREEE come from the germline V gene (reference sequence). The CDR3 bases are TGTGCCACCGGGAGATGGGACAGCAGCTACGAGCAGTACTTC. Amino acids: CATGRWDSSYEQYF. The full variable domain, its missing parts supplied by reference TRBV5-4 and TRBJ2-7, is ETGVTQSPTHLIKTRGQQVTLRCSSQSGHNTVSWYQQALGQGPQFIFQYYREEENGRGNFPPRFSGLQFPNYSSELNVNALELDDSALYLCATGRWDSSYEQYFGPGTRLTVT.

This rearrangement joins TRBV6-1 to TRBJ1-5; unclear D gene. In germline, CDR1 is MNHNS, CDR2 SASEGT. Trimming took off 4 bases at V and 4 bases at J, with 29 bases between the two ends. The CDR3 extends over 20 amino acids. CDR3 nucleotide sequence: TGTGCCAGCAGTGTGATGGATGCCAGGAGGGTAATGGGTAGGAATCAGCCCCAGCATTTT. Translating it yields CASSVMDARRVMGRNQPQHF.

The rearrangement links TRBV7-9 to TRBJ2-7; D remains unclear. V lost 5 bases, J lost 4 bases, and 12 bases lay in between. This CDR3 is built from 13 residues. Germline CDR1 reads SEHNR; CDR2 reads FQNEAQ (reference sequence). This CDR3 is CASSPPDQYEQYF. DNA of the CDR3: TGTGCCAGCAGCCCACCGGACCAATACGAGCAGTACTTC.

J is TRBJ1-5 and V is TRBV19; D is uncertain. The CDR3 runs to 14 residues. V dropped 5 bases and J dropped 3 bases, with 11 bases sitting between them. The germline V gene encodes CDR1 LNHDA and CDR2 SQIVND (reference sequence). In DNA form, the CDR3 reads TGTGCCAGTAGTCGGTCCATTGCCAATCAGCCCCAGCATTTT. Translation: CASSRSIANQPQHF.

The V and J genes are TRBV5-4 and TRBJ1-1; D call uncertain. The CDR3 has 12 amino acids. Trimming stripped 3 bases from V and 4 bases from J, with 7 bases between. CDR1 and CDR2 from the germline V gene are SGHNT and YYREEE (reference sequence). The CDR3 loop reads CASSSEPTEAFF. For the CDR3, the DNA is TGTGCCAGCAGCTCCGAGCCCACTGAAGCTTTCTTT. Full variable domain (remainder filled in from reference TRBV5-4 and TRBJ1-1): ETGVTQSPTHLIKTRGQQVTLRCSSQSGHNTVSWYQQALGQGPQFIFQYYREEENGRGNFPPRFSGLQFPNYSSELNVNALELDDSALYLCASSSEPTEAFFGQGTRLTVV.

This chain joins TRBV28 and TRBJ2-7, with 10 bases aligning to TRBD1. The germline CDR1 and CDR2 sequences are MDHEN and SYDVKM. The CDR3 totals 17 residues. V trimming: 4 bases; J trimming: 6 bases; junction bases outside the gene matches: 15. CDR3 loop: CASSWLLIGTGAREQYF. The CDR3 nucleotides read TGTGCCAGCAGTTGGCTACTGATCGGGACAGGGGCGCGCGAGCAGTACTTC.

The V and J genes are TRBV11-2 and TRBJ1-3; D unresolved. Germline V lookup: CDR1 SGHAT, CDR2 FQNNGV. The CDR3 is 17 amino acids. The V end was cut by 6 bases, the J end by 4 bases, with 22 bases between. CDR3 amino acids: CASSPPVWQASGNTIYF. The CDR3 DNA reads TGTGCCAGCAGTCCTCCGGTCTGGCAGGCCTCCGGAAACACCATATATTTT.

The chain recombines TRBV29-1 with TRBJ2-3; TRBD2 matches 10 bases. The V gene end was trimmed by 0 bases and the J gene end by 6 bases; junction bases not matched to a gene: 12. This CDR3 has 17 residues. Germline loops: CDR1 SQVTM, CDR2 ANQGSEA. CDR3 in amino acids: CSVEEVKSGRAVDTQYF. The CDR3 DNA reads TGCAGCGTTGAAGAAGTAAAAAGCGGGAGGGCGGTGGATACGCAGTATTTT.